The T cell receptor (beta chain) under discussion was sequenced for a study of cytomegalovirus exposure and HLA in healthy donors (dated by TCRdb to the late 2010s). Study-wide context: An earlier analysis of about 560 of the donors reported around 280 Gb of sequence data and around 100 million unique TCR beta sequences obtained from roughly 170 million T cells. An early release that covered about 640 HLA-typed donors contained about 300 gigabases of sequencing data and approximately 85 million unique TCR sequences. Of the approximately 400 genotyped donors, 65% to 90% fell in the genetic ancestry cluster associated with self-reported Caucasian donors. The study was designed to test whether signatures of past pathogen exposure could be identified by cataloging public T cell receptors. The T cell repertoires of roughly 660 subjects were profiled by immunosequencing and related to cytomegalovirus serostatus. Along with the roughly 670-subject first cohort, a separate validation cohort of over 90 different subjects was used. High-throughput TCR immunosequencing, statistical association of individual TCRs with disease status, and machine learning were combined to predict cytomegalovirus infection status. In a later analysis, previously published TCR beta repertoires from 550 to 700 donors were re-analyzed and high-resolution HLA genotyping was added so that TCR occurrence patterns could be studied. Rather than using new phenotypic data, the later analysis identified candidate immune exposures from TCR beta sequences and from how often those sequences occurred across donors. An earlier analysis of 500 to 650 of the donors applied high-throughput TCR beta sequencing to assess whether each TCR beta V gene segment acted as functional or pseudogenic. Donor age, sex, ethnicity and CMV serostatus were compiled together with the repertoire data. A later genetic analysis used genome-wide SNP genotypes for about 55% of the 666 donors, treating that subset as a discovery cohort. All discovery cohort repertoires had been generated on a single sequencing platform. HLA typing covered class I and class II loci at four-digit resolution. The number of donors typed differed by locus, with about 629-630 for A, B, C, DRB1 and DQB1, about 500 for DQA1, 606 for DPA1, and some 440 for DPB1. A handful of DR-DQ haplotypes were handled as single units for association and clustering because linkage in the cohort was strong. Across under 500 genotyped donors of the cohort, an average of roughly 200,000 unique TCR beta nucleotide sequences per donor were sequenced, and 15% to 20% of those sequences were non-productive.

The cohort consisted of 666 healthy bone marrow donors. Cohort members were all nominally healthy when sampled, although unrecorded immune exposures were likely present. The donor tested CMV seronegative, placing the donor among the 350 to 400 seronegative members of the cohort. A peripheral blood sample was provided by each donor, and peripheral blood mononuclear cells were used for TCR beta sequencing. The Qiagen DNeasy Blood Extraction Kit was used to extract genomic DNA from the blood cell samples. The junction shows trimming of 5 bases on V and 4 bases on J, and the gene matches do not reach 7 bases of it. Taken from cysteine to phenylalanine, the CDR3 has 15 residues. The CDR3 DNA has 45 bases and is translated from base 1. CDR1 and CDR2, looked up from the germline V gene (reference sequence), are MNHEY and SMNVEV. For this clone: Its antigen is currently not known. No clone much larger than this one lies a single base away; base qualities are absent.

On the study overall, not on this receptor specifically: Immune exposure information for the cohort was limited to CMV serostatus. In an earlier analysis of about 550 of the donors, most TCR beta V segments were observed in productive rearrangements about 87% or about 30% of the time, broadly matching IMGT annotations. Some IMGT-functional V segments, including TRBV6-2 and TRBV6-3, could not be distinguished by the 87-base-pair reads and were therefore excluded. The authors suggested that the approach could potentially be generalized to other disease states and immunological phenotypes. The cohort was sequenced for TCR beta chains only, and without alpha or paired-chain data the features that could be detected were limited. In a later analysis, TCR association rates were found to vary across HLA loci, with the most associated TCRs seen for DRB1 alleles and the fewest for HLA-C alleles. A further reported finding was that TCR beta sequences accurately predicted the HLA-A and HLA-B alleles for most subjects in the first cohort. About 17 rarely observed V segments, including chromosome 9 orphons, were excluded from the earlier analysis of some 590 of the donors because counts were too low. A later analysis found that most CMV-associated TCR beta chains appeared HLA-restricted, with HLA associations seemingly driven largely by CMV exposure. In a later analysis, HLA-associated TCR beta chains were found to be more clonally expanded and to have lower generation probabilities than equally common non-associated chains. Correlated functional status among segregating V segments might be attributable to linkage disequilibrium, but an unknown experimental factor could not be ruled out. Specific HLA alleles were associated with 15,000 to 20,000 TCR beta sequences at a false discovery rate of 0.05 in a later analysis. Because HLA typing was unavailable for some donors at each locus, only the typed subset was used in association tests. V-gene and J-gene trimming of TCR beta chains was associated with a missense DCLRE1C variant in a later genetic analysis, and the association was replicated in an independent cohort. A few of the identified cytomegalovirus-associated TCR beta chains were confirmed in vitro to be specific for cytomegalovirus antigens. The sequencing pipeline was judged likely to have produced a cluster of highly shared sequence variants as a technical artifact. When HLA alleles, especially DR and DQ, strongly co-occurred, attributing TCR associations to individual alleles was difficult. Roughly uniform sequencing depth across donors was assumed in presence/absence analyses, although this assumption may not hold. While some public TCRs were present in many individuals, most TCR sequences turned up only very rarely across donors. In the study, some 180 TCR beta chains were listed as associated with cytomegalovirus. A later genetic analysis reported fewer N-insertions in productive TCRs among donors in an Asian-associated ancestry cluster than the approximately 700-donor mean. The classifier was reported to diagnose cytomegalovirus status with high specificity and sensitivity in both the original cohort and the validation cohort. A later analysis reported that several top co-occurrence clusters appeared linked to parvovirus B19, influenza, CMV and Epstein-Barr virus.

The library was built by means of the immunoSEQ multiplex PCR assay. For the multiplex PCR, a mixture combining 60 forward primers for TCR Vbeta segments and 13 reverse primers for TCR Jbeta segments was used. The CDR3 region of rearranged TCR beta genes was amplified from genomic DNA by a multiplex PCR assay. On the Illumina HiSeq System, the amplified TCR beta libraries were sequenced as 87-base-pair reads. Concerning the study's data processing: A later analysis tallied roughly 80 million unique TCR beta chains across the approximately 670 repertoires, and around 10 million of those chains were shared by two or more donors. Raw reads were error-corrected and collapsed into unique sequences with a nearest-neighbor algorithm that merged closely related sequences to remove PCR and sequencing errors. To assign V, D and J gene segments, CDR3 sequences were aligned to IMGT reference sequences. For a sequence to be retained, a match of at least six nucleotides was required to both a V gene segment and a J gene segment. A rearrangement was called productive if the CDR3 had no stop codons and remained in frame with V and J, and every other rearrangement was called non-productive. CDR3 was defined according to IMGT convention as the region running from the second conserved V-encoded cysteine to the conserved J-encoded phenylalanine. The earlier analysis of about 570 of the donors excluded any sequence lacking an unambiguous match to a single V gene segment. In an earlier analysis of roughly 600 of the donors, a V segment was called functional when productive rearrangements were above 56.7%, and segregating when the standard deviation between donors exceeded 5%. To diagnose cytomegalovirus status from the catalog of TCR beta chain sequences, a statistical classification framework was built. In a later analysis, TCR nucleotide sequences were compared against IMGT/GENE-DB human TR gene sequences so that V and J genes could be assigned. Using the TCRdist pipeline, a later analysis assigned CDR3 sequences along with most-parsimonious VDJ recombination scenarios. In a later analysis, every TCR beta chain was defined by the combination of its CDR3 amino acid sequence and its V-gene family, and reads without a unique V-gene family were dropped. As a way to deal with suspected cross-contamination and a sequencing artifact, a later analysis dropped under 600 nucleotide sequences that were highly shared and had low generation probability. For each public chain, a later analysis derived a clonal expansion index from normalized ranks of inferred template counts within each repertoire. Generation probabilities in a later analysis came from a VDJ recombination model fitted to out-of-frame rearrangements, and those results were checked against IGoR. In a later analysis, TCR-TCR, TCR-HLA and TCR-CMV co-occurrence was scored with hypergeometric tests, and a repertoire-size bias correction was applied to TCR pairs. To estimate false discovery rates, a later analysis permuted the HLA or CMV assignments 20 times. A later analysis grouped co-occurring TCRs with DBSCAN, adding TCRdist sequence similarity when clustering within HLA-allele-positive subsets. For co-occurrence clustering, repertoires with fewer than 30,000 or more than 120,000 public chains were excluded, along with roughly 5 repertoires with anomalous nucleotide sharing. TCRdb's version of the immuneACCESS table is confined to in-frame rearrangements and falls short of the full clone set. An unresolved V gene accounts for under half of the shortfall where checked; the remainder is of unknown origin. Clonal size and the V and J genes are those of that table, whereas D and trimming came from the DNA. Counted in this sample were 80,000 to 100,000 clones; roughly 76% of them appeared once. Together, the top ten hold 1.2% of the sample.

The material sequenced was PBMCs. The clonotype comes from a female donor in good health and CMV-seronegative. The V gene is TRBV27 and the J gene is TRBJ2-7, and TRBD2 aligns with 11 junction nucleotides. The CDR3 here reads CASSTRLAGKYEQYF. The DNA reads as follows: TGTGCCAGCAGTACCCGACTAGCGGGAAAATACGAGCAGTACTTC.